What follows is one T cell receptor beta chain and its context. These data are taken from a study of T cell changes during pregnancy in multiple sclerosis. The table came from immunoSEQ multiplex PCR; TCRdb's copy has only in-frame clones and leaves some out. The sample holds about 68,000 clones; roughly 89% are singletons and the top ten take around 0.86%. The material was peripheral blood, obtained in the second trimester of pregnancy. The source of this sequence is a female donor with multiple sclerosis, enrolled in a pregnancy study.

CDR3 sequence (DNA): TGTGCCAGCAGTATCCGGGACAGGGGCTACGAGCAGTACTTC. The encoded protein is CASSIRDRGYEQYF. V gene TRBV27 combines with J gene TRBJ2-7; 10 bases align to TRBD1. CDR1 is MNHEY, CDR2 SMNVEV, per germline (reference sequence). The CDR3 contains 14 residues. V lost 5 bases to trimming and J lost 3 bases; unmatched junction nucleotides: 4.